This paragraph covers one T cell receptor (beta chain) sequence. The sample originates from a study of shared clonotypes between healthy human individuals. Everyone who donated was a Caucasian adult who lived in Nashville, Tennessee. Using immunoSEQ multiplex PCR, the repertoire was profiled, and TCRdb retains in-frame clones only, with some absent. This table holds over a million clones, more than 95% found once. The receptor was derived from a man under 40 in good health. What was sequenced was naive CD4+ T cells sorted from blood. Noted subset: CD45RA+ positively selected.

The CDR3: CATSRDVTGAGELFF. Written as DNA, the CDR3 is TGTGCCACCAGCAGAGACGTAACCGGAGCCGGGGAGCTGTTTTTT. The gene calls are TRBV15 and TRBJ2-2, with D uncertain. The V and J ends lost 0 bases and 6 bases respectively, with 11 bases between them. The CDR3 consists of 15 residues. Germline-derived CDR1 and CDR2 are LNHNV and YYDKDF (reference sequence).